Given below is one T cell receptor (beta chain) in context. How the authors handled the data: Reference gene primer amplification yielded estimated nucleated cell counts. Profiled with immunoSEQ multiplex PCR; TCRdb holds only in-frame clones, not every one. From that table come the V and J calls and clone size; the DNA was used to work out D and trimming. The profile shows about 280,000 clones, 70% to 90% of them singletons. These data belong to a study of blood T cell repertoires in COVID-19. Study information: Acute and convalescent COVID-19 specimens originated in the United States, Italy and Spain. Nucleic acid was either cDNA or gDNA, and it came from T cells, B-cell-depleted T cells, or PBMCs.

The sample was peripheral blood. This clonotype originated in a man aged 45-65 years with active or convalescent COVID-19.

The CDR3 region has the DNA TGTGCCAGCAGTCAGGGACTAGCGGGAGGTCGCGAGCAGTACTTC. Protein: CASSQGLAGGREQYF. The chain links TRBV14 to TRBJ2-7; 15 nucleotides agree with TRBD2. Losses at the gene ends were 6 bases for V and 6 bases for J; bases not matched to a gene: 6. CDR1 and CDR2 from the germline V gene are SGHDN and FVKESK. This CDR3 is 15 amino acids long.